This T cell receptor beta chain was found in a study of shared clonotypes between healthy human individuals (dated by TCRdb to the early 2020s). At the level of the whole study: The cohort comprised two women and a few men aged 18 to 49 years. Blood TCR repertoires of roughly five healthy adults were deeply sequenced to estimate repertoire size and the extent of clonotype sharing between individuals. Per donor, leukapheresis produced somewhere between about 0.8 and 9.5 billion PBMCs. For each donor, three plates each were used for CD4 naive and CD4 memory, two plates were used for CD8 naive, and one plate was used for CD8 memory. To increase sequencing depth and limit assay-specific biases, TCR repertoire library preparation and sequencing were carried out by different laboratories using diverse techniques.

Using the deep immunoSEQ assay, TCR CDR3 regions were amplified from genomic DNA by multiplex PCR. Extracted genomic DNA from each cell subset was spread evenly across all wells of several immunoSEQ 96-well plates, with each plate serving as a replicate. For sorted subsets, roughly 200 ng genomic DNA, equal to some 30,000 T cell genomes, was loaded into each replicate PCR. Purified libraries were measured with a Qubit 3.0 fluorometer, size-checked on a Bioanalyzer 2100, and measured again with the KAPA Library Quantification kit. Each immunoSEQ 96-well plate was sequenced on its own single-read 150-cycle Illumina NextSeq 550 flow cell. In the source study's methods: Because the immunoSEQ output included only junctional sequences and no quality scores, the filtering could not be the same as the filtering used for full-length reads. To assign V/J genes and CDR3, sequences were annotated against IMGT germline references using PyIR, a Python wrapper for IgBLAST v1.9. Reads were removed for weak V/J assignments (E-value above 1e-6), missing CDR3, stop codons, out-of-frame junctions, or ambiguous translated residues. V3J clonotypes were defined by identical inferred V gene, J gene, and CDR3 amino acid sequence. To compute the percentage overlap between repertoires, the number of shared unique clonotypes was divided by the size of the smaller repertoire. Richness of each repertoire was evaluated using RTK rarefaction, the Chao1 estimator, and Recon v2.1 estimates of unobserved clonotypes. Generation probabilities for all TCRbeta clonotypes obtained by the gDNA method from four donors were computed using OLGA. Entries here come from immuneACCESS through TCRdb and include only in-frame sequences with V and J called. Some clones fail to appear in such tables; in the studies checked, an unresolved V gene covers under half of the shortfall, and the cause of the remainder is unknown. For V, J and clone size, that table is used; D and trimming come from the DNA. The sample table shows 2 million to 2.5 million clones, and 85% to 95% are seen once. The ten biggest clones cover 0.37% of the sample.

Trimming removed 11 bases from V and 4 bases from J, leaving 20 bases between the germline ends. CDR1 and CDR2 were assigned from the germline V gene (reference sequence) as LNHDA and SQIVND. There are 14 amino acids in the CDR3, from cysteine to phenylalanine inclusive. Only the CDR3 portion is preserved as DNA: 42 bases, with reading frame beginning at the first base. The donors were healthy, HIV-negative adults with no recently reported acute infections or vaccinations. Every donor was a Caucasian adult residing in Nashville, Tennessee, USA. CD4+ T cells were enriched by magnetic negative selection, after which naive cells were positively selected on CD45RA and the negative fraction was taken as the memory subset. Blood was collected by leukapheresis, and PBMCs were isolated by Ficoll-Histopaque density gradient centrifugation and then cryopreserved in liquid nitrogen vapor phase. Analytical flow cytometry was used to check the purity and quantity of each magnetically sorted T cell population. Genomic DNA was isolated from every sorted fraction and measured by UV absorbance on a Nanodrop 2000c.

A word on this clone: Its specific antigen is unknown. Base qualities are not provided; no much larger clone lies one nucleotide away.

General findings and caveats noted by the study authors: Naive subsets generally had larger estimated clonotype richness than memory subsets did. Sampling was limited to blood, and TCR repertoires in tissue likely differ from TCR repertoires in blood. Based on pairwise subsampling, the degree of clonotype sharing among donors was expected to be affected by sequencing depth. Even with the large sequencing depth, rarefaction of the sorted-subset datasets indicated that sequencing was incomplete. Compared with non-shared clonotypes, clonotypes shared by all four sorted-subset donors had higher generation probabilities. Across a handful of donors, roughly 5% of naive CD4, over 3% of naive CD8, 2.3% of memory CD4, and over 0.35% of memory CD8 clonotypes were shared. Because the study included only a small number of donors, the genetic and exposure-history diversity represented was limited.

The sample was naive CD4+ T cells from PBMCs. The cell subset or site tag for this specimen amounts to: CD45RA+ positively selected. This TCR was recovered from a young man in good health. Some clones in this sample may be carry-over from other donors' samples. Recombination connected TRBV19 to TRBJ1-2, with no confident D gene call. The nucleotide sequence reads TGTGCCTCCCGGGAACGGTCCTCAGTCTATGGCTACACCTTC. Its amino acids are CASRERSSVYGYTF. Supplemented by the reference TRBV19 and TRBJ1-2 proteins around the CDR3, the complete variable domain is DGGITQSPKYLFRKEGQNVTLSCEQNLNHDAMYWYRQDPGQGLRLIYYSQIVNDFQKGDIAEGYSVSREKKESFPLTVTSAQKNPTAFYLCASRERSSVYGYTFGSGTRLTVV.